This T cell receptor (beta chain) originates from a study of lymphopenia after photon versus proton radiotherapy. The protocol was immunoSEQ multiplex PCR, while the TCRdb copy is restricted to in-frame clones and leaves out a portion. This table holds around 30,000 clones, roughly 90% found once. This CDR3 is built from 16 residues. CDR1 SGHVS and CDR2 FQNEAQ come from the germline V gene. V was clipped by 3 bases and J by 2 bases; unmatched bases: 4. Sequences were derived from peripheral blood, sampled from a patient treated with photon-based radiotherapy. This rearrangement joins TRBV7-8 to TRBJ2-2; TRBD2 matches 9 bases. The receptor comes from a woman aged 50 to 60 with pancreatic cancer. The CDR3 sequence is CASSFGLAINTGELFF. The CDR3 region has the DNA TGTGCCAGCAGCTTCGGACTAGCGATAAACACCGGGGAGCTGTTTTTT.